This TCR beta chain was found in a study of shared clonotypes between healthy human individuals. Study information: Sampling drew on donors who were two women and a few men aged 18 to 49.

Donors, healthy HIV-negative adults, lacked recent acute infections or vaccinations. The repertoire was sequenced with immunoSEQ multiplex PCR; TCRdb's copy has only in-frame clones and lacks some. The table includes fewer than 650,000 clones, just over 75% detected once. J gave up 0 bases and V 5 bases, and 5 bases lay outside the gene matches. This CDR3 contains 16 residues. The germline gives CDR1 SEHNR, CDR2 FQNEAQ (reference sequence). The V gene is TRBV7-9, the J gene TRBJ2-2; 8 bases line up with TRBD2. Source material: PBMCs. The sequence was collected from a woman between 40 and 55 years old in good health. Some clones in this sample may be carry-over from other donors' samples. The CDR3 region is CASSPTSAANTGELFF. The CDR3 DNA reads as TGTGCCAGCAGCCCGACTAGCGCCGCGAACACCGGGGAGCTGTTTTTT. Drawing the rest from reference TRBV7-9 and TRBJ2-2, the complete variable domain is DTGVSQNPRHKITKRGQNVTFRCDPISEHNRLYWYRQTLGQGPEFLTYFQNEAQLEKSRLLSDRFSAERPKGSFSTLEIQRTEQGDSAMYLCASSPTSAANTGELFFGEGSRLTVL.